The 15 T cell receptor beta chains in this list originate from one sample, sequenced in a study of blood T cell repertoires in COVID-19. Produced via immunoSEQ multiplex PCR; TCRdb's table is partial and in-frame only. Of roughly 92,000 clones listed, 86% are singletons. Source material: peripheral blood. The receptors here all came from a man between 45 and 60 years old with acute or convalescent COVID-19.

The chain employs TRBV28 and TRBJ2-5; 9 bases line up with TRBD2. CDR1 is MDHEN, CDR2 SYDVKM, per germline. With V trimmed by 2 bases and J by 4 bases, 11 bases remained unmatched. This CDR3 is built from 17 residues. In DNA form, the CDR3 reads TGTGCCAGCAGTTTAGCGGGGACGGGACTAGCAACAGAGACCCAGTACTTC. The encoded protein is CASSLAGTGLATETQYF.

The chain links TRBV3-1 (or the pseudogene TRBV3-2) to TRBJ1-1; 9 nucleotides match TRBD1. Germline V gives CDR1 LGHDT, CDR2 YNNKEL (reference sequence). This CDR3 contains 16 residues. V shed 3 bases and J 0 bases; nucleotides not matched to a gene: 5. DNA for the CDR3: TGTGCCAGCAGCCAGCCCGGGACAGGGATGAACACTGAAGCTTTCTTT. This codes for CASSQPGTGMNTEAFF.

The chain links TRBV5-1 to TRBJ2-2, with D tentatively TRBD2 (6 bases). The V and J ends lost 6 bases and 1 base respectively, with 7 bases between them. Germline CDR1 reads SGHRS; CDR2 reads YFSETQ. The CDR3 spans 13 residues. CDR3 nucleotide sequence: TGCGCCAGCATGGGGGGGAACACCGGGGAGCTGTTTTTT. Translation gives CASMGGNTGELFF.

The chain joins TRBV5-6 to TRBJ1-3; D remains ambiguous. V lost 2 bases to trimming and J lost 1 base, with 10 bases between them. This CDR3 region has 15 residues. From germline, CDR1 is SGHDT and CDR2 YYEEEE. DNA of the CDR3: TGTGCCAGCAGCTTACGAGGAAGGTCTGGAAACACCATATATTTT. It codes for CASSLRGRSGNTIYF.

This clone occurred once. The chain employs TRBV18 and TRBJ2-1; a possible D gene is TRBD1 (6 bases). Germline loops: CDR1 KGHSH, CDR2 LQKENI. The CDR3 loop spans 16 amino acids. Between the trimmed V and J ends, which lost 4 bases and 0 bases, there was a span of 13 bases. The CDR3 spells CASSRDTSSSYNEQFF. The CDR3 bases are TGTGCCAGCTCACGGGACACCTCGAGCTCCTACAATGAGCAGTTCTTC.

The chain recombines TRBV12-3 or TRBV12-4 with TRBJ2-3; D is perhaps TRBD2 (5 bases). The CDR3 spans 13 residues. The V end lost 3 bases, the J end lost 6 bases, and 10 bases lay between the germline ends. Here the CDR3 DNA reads TGTGCCAGCAGTTTGGAGGTTTGGGATACGCAGTATTTT. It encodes CASSLEVWDTQYF.

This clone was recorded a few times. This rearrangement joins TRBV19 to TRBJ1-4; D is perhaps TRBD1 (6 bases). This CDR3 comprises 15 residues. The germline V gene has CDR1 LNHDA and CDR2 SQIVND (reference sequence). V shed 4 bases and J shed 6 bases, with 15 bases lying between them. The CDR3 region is CASSSLYRADEKLFF. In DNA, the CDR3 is TGTGCCAGTAGTAGTCTATACAGGGCTGATGAAAAACTGTTTTTT.

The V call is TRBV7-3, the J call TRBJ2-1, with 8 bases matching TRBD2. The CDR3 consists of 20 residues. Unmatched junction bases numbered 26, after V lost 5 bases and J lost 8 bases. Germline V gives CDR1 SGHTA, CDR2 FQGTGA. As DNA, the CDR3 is TGTGCCAGCAGCAAATTACCCCTCCCCCTACTAGCGGATCTGAGGGATGAGCAGTTCTTC. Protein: CASSKLPLPLLADLRDEQFF.

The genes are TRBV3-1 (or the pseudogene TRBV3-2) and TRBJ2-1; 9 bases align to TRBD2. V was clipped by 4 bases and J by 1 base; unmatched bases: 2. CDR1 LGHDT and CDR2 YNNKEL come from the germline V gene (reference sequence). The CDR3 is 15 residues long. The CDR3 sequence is CASSRAGGSYNEQFF. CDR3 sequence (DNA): TGTGCCAGCAGCCGAGCGGGAGGTTCCTACAATGAGCAGTTCTTC.

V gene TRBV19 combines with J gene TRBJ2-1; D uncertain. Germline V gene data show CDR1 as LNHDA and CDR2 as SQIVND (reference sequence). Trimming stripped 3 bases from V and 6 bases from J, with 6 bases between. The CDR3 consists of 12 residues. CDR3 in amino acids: CASSIFLNEQFF. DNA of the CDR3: TGTGCCAGTAGTATCTTTCTCAATGAGCAGTTCTTC.

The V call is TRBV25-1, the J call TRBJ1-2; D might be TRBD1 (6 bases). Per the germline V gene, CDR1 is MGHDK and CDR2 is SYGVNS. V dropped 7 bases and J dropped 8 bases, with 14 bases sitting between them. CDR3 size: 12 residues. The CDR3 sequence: CASTGDIEGYTF. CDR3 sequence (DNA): TGTGCCAGCACCGGGGACATAGAGGGCTACACCTTC.

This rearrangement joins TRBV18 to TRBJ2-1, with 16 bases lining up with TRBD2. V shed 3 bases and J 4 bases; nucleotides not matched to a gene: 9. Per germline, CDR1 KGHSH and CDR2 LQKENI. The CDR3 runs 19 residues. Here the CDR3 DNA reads TGTGCCAGCTCACCTGCTCGGGGACTAGCGGGAGGGCCATACAATGAGCAGTTCTTC. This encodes CASSPARGLAGGPYNEQFF.

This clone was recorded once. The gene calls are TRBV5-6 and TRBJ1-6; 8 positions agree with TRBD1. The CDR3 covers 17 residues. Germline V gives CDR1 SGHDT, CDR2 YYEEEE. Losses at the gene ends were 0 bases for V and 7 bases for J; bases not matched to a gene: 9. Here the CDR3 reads CASSLAGDRTTNSPLHF. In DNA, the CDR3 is TGTGCCAGCAGCTTGGCCGGGGACAGGACTACAAATTCACCCCTCCACTTT.

The CDR3 DNA reads TGTGCCAGCAGTTCCCACAGGGGGATCAATGAGCAGTTCTTC. It is translated as CASSSHRGINEQFF. This rearrangement joins TRBV28 to TRBJ2-1, with 8 bases lining up with TRBD1. The ends lost 4 bases at V and 6 bases at J; junction bases unmatched: 5. Germline CDR1 reads MDHEN; CDR2 reads SYDVKM. The CDR3 contains 14 residues.

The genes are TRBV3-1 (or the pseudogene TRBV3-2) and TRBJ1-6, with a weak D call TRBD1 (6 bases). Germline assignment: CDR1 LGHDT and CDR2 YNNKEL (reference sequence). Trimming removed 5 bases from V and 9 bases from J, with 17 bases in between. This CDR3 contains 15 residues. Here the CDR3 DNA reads TGTGCCAGCAGCACACGACAGGTGGTGACTTCACCCCTCCACTTT. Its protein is CASSTRQVVTSPLHF.